This is a list of T cell receptor beta chains from one sample in a study of CD8+ T cells in alopecia areata. Sequencing was performed with immunoSEQ multiplex PCR; in TCRdb, only in-frame clones are kept and a portion is missing. This sample has fewer than 250,000 clones, with 60% to 70% found just once. The input for sequencing was CD4+ T cells sorted from blood, taken at week 4, from a patient treated with tofacitinib. These receptors originate from a human donor with alopecia areata. Each CDR3 is given with its conserved first and last residue. The order of the fields is clone size, J gene, V gene, CDR3 protein. Rows give clone size only sometimes, using once, few, many, or a class for an expanded clone.

>-|TRBJ2-1|TRBV2
CASRGRGNEQFF
>-|TRBJ1-2|TRBV4-1
CASSHRLEYGYTF
>few|TRBJ2-5|TRBV7-8
CASSLVEETQYF
>-|TRBJ2-1|TRBV29-1
CSVEGAGVQFF
>-|TRBJ2-5|TRBV27
CASRGGGTQYF
>few|TRBJ2-5|TRBV29-1
CSVGGTSGVQETQYF
>-|TRBJ1-2|TRBV25-1
CASSEYPTAEYGYTF
>-|TRBJ1-5|TRBV30
CAWGGAVNSNQPQHF
>-|TRBJ2-6|TRBV30
CAVTISGANVLTF
>-|TRBJ2-1|TRBV29-1
CSVAAGASNEQFF
>few|TRBJ1-3|TRBV6-6
CASSYGQGARNTIYF
>-|TRBJ2-3|TRBV7-6
CASSEGQPHLPWDTQYF
>-|TRBJ1-2|TRBV25-1
CASSDEGTYGYTF
>few|TRBJ2-1|TRBV29-1
CSVEGKTSGVYNEQFF
>-|TRBJ1-5|TRBV2
CASKGDRASSQPQHF
>-|TRBJ2-5|TRBV4-2
CASSQGQGRTQYF
>-|TRBJ1-2|TRBV5-6
CASSFAGNYGYTF
>-|TRBJ1-5|TRBV7-8
CASSLVRLNQPQHF
>-|TRBJ1-1|TRBV6-5
CATEWGAGVAFF
>-|TRBJ1-5|TRBV7-6
CASSRESNQPQHF
>-|TRBJ1-2|TRBV25-1
CASSEGGRNYGYTF
>-|TRBJ1-2|TRBV30
CAWSVNRGVGYTF
>-|TRBJ2-7|TRBV7-2
CASSLYGSYEQYF
>-|TRBJ1-3|TRBV30
CAWSVRGQPSSGNTIYF
>-|TRBJ1-5|TRBV5-6
CASSLLGQDQPQHF
>-|TRBJ2-1|TRBV5-1
CASSHNRETNEQFF
>-|TRBJ2-1|TRBV29-1
CSVASGSSYNEQFF
>-|TRBJ2-3|TRBV5-1
CASSLRGQGTDTQYF
>-|TRBJ1-1|TRBV29-1
CSGITGPEAFF
>once|TRBJ2-1|TRBV29-1
CSVGEQYNEQFF
>few|TRBJ2-1|TRBV29-1
CSVAHQYSYNEQFF
>-|TRBJ1-5|TRBV30
CAWSVQGNQPQHF
>-|TRBJ1-1|TRBV6-5
CASHLMNTEAFF
>-|TRBJ1-2|TRBV4-1
CASSQAGTGRQDGYTF
>-|TRBJ2-5|TRBV11-2
CASSIGTVSQETQYF
>-|TRBJ2-5|TRBV30
CAWTTAGGTKTQYF
>-|TRBJ2-1|TRBV5-1
CASSLGAEYNEQFF
>-|TRBJ2-5|TRBV27
CASSQPTQGPQETQYF
>-|TRBJ2-5|TRBV29-1
CSAGGGYQETQYF
>-|TRBJ2-3|TRBV19
CASSNRNRGQGDTQYF
>-|TRBJ2-3|TRBV11-2
CASSYGTGSTDTQYF
>-|TRBJ2-5|TRBV7-9
CASSPRQDEETQYF
>-|TRBJ2-7|TRBV15
CATSRDSQNYEQYF
>-|TRBJ2-5|TRBV10-3
CAISEGLGPETQYF
>few|TRBJ1-2|TRBV29-1
CSVRFNYGYTF
>-|TRBJ1-4|TRBV15
CATSRRTGTGNEKLFF